Presented here are 13 T cell receptor beta chains from one specimen sequenced in a study of identical twins (dated by TCRdb to 2015 to 2016). Library preparation employed 5' RACE. TCRdb shows the sequencer as Illumina HiSeq 2000. TCRdb ran its own pipeline on the public reads, namely fastp trimming at Q25 and MiXCR clone calling, and kept in-frame beta chains. A single entry per CDR3 protein holds the most common genes and DNA from its merged rows. For this sample there are hundreds of thousands of distinct CDR3 sequences; over 8.5% appear just once. The ten largest clones represent approximately 0.89% of the sample. These data were also reused for a study on yellow fever vaccine responses in identical twins.

Sequenced material: PBMCs. The receptors here all came from a woman younger than 30 in good health.

This clonotype was seen at least ten times. J is TRBJ2-1 and V is TRBV12-3 or TRBV12-4; 7 bases are a match to TRBD2. The CDR3 length is 12 residues. J was trimmed by 13 bases and V by 6 bases; bases with no gene match: 9. CDR3 DNA: TGTGCCAGCAGGGCGGGAGCTAGCTCACAGTTCTTC. It encodes CASRAGASSQFF.

This clonotype was seen only a few times. The chain recombines TRBV6-2 or TRBV6-3 with TRBJ2-1; D ambiguous. The germline V and J ends were trimmed by 6 bases and 0 bases, with 15 bases remaining between them. The CDR3 spans 16 residues. Per germline, CDR1 MNHEY and CDR2 SVGEGT. CDR3 in amino acids: CASSRLVGSSYNEQFF. The CDR3 DNA reads as TGTGCCAGCAGCCGATTAGTGGGAAGCTCCTACAATGAGCAGTTCTTC.

J is TRBJ2-2 and V is TRBV20-1; 7 nucleotides match TRBD2. V was clipped by 6 bases and J by 1 base; unmatched bases: 8. Germline V gene data show CDR1 as DFQATT and CDR2 as SNEGSKA (reference sequence). The CDR3 totals 15 residues. CDR3 nucleotide sequence: TGCAGTGCGAAGTGGGGGGAGGGGAACACCGGGGAGCTGTTTTTT. This gives the protein CSAKWGEGNTGELFF.

This chain links TRBV5-1 with TRBJ2-5; D possibly uses TRBD1 or TRBD2 (5 bases each). This CDR3 comprises 15 residues. Germline values: CDR1 SGHRS, CDR2 YFSETQ. With 0 bases removed from V and 5 bases from J, the gap between germline ends came to 14 bases. The CDR3 protein is CASSLAGRPGETQYF. The CDR3 DNA sequence: TGCGCCAGCAGCTTGGCAGGGCGCCCGGGGGAGACCCAGTACTTC.

The rearrangement joins TRBV7-9 to TRBJ2-2; the D gene is possibly TRBD2 (5 bases). The V gene's germline CDR1 is SEHNR and CDR2 FQNEAQ (reference sequence). Trimming stripped 6 bases from V and 0 bases from J, with 11 bases between. There are 15 residues in the CDR3. In DNA form, the CDR3 reads TGTGCCAGCAGTGGTCGGGGTACGAACACCGGGGAGCTGTTTTTT. It encodes CASSGRGTNTGELFF. The whole variable domain, filled in from reference TRBV7-9 and TRBJ2-2, reads DTGVSQNPRHKITKRGQNVTFRCDPISEHNRLYWYRQTLGQGPEFLTYFQNEAQLEKSRLLSDRFSAERPKGSFSTLEIQRTEQGDSAMYLCASSGRGTNTGELFFGEGSRLTVL.

The chain uses TRBV5-1 and TRBJ2-7; TRBD1 matches 8 bases. V shed 3 bases and J 7 bases; nucleotides not matched to a gene: 12. The CDR3 spans 15 residues. Germline CDR1 SGHRS, CDR2 YFSETQ. CDR3 region: CASSYQTGASSEQYF. The DNA of the CDR3 is TGCGCCAGCAGCTACCAGACAGGGGCTAGCTCGGAGCAGTACTTC. Variable domain in full (rest from reference TRBV5-1 and TRBJ2-7): KAGVTQTPRYLIKTRGQQVTLSCSPISGHRSVSWYQQTPGQGLQFLFEYFSETQRNKGNFPGRFSGRQFSNSRSEMNVSTLELGDSALYLCASSYQTGASSEQYFGPGTRLTVT.

In this sample, this clonotype turned up a few times. This chain connects TRBV7-9 to TRBJ1-2; no clear D. The V gene lost 2 bases and the J gene lost 3 bases, with 7 bases spanning the gap. The CDR3 sequence is 13 residues long. The germline CDR1 and CDR2 sequences are SEHNR and FQNEAQ (reference sequence). The CDR3 nucleotides are TGTGCCAGCAGCTTACAGGATCACTATGGCTACACCTTC. Translating gives CASSLQDHYGYTF.

The chain links TRBV20-1 to TRBJ2-5; either TRBD1 or TRBD2 may fit D (5 bases each). The CDR3 sequence is 14 residues long. Germline V gene data show CDR1 as DFQATT and CDR2 as SNEGSKA (reference sequence). The V end lost 7 bases, the J end lost 7 bases, and 22 bases lay between the germline ends. DNA of the CDR3: TGCAGTGGAGACCCGGGGCAGGCGTCCTGGACCCAGTACTTC. Residues: CSGDPGQASWTQYF.

J is TRBJ1-4 and V is TRBV20-1; 7 positions agree with TRBD1. Germline CDR1 is DFQATT and CDR2 is SNEGSKA (reference sequence). With V trimmed by 3 bases and J by 5 bases, 3 bases remained unmatched. The CDR3 runs 13 residues. This chain's CDR3 is CSASNRGNEKLFF. As DNA, the CDR3 is TGCAGTGCTAGTAACAGGGGAAATGAAAAACTGTTTTTT.

This clonotype was counted a few times. The genes are TRBV3-1 and TRBJ2-2, with D perhaps given as TRBD1 or TRBD2 (5 bases each). V lost 5 bases and J 3 bases, leaving 16 bases between the germline ends. CDR3 size: 16 residues. CDR1 and CDR2 from the germline V gene are LGHDT and YNNKEL (reference sequence). CDR3 sequence (DNA): TGTGCCAGCAGCAGGGGACCGACGGACGACACCGGGGAGCTGTTTTTT. It translates to CASSRGPTDDTGELFF.

This clonotype was counted between two and nine times. The chain employs TRBV29-1 and TRBJ1-4, with D hard to call. The V end lost 4 bases, the J end lost 7 bases, and 13 bases lay between the germline ends. Per germline, CDR1 SQVTM and CDR2 ANQGSEA. The CDR3 sequence is 13 residues long. CDR3 DNA sequence: TGCAGCGTTGTTGAGGACTATGGTGAAAAACTGTTTTTT. It codes for CSVVEDYGEKLFF.

This chain uses TRBV20-1 with TRBJ2-4, with TRBD2 matching 12 bases. V dropped 0 bases and J dropped 4; count of bases not matched to a gene: 1. Per germline, CDR1 DFQATT and CDR2 SNEGSKA (reference sequence). CDR3 length: 15 residues. The CDR3 DNA reads TGCAGTGCTAGAGATACTAGCGGGGGGAAAAACATTCAGTACTTC. Translating it yields CSARDTSGGKNIQYF.

This clonotype was observed at least ten times. This chain connects TRBV7-2 to TRBJ1-4, with 7 bases matching TRBD1. CDR3 length: 14 residues. Trimming cost V 5 bases and J 8 bases; bases outside gene matches: 8. The germline V gene has CDR1 SGHTA and CDR2 FQGNSA. CDR3: CASSQHRGSEKLFF. In nucleotides, the CDR3 is TGTGCCAGCAGCCAGCACAGGGGTTCGGAAAAACTGTTTTTT. The entire variable domain, with the rest obtained from reference TRBV7-2 and TRBJ1-4, is as follows: GAGVSQSPSNKVTEKGKDVELRCDPISGHTALYWYRQSLGQGLEFLIYFQGNSAPDKSGLPSDRFSAERTGGSVSTLTIQRTQQEDSAVYLCASSQHRGSEKLFFGSGTQLSVL.